This T cell receptor beta chain appears in the sequencing data of a study of cytomegalovirus exposure and HLA in healthy donors. CDR1 is MNHEY and CDR2 is SVGAGI in the germline V gene. With V trimmed by 4 bases and J by 2 bases, 5 bases remained unmatched. CDR3 length: 15 amino acids. In the PCR, 60 Vbeta and 13 Jbeta primers were used. Generated by immunoSEQ multiplex PCR, the TCRdb table keeps only in-frame clones and is missing some. The sample has 100,000 to 150,000 clones, around 66% seen once; the top ten hold less than 2%. This TCR was recovered from a man between 18 and 29 years old in good health and CMV-seronegative. Material: PBMCs. The chain uses TRBV6-5 and TRBJ2-3; 8 bases fit TRBD2. CDR3 sequence reads: CASSSPGGPTDTQYF. The CDR3 DNA sequence: TGTGCCAGCAGTTCCCCGGGGGGGCCCACAGATACGCAGTATTTT.